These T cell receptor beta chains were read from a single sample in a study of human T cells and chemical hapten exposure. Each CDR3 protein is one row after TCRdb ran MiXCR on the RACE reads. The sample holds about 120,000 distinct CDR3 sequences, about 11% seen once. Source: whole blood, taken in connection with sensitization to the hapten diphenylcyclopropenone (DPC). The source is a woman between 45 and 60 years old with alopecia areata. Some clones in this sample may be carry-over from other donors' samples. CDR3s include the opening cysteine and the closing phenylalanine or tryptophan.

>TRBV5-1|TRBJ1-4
CASSLGTGAREKLFF
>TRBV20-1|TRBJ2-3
CSGFQATGRTDTQYF
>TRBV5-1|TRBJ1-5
CASSLEGAGNQPQHF
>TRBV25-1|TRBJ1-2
CASSESGQGDGYTF
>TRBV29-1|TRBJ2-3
CSVDGQGSRRTDTQYF
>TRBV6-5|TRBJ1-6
CASSPGRSSPLHF
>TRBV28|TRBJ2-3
CASSFVAGGISDTQYF
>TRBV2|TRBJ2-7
CASAASARAYEQYF
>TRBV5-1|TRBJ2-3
CASSLDRGPRADTQYF
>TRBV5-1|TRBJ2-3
CASSPSTPDTQYF
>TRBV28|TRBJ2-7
CASIPRDRGYEQYF
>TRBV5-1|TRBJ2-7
CASSPDGPYEQYF
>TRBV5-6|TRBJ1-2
CASSLGGLDGYTF
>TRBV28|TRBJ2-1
CASIRGARRWTEQFF
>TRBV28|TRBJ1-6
CASSFQGGSRSPLHF
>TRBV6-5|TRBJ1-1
CASSYGQGGTEAFF
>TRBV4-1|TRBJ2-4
CASSQELAGGVDIQYF
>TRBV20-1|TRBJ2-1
CSATGTSGGRAYNEQFF
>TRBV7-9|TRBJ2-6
CASSPGTGTGANVLTF
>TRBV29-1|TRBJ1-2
CSTRQEAYGYTF
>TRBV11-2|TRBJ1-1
CASSLGVGGRNTEAFF
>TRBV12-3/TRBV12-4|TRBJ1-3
CATEILSGNTIYF
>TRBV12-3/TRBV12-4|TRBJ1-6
CASSLQGPGSPLHF
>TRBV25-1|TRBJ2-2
CASSPSQANTGELFF
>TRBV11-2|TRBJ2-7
CASSLLAGPGEQYF
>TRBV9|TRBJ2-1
CASSVGTGWNEQFF
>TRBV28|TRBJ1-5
CATREGFYQPQHF
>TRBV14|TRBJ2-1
CASSQEGFGAGAWNEQFF
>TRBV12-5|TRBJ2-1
CASGPPWETSFHNEQFF
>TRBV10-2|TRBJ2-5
CASSEDRGKTQYF
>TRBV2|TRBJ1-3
CASSEGAGNTIYF
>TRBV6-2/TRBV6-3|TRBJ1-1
CASSYSQVPGAFF